Below are 32 T cell receptor beta chains sequenced from a single sample in a study of cytomegalovirus exposure and HLA in healthy donors. Measured with immunoSEQ multiplex PCR; TCRdb has only the in-frame clones, and not every one. Among approximately 190,000 clones listed, 84% were seen once. The material sequenced was PBMCs. The source of these receptors is a woman in her twenties or thirties in good health and CMV-seropositive.

The chain has TRBV5-1 and TRBJ2-7; TRBD1 might be the D (6 bases). V was shortened by 4 bases and J by 2 bases, with 10 bases between the two germline ends. The CDR3 extends over 13 amino acids. The V gene's germline CDR1 is SGHRS and CDR2 YFSETQ. The CDR3 DNA is TGCGCCAGCAGCGCAAGGACAGCCTACGAGCAGTACTTC. Protein: CASSARTAYEQYF.

The CDR3 region has the DNA TGCAGCGTCGCAAAAAGCCACGACGGCAGACTTAACTATGGCTACACCTTC. This sequence encodes CSVAKSHDGRLNYGYTF. The J gene is TRBJ1-2, the V gene TRBV29-1; no clear D gene. Germline CDR1 and CDR2: SQVTM and ANQGSEA. This CDR3 spans 17 amino acids. The V end was cut by 6 bases, the J end by 1 base, with 24 bases between.

V usage is TRBV15 and J usage is TRBJ2-7; 8 nucleotides match TRBD1. This CDR3 region has 15 residues. Germline loops: CDR1 LNHNV, CDR2 YYDKDF (reference sequence). V gave up 2 bases and J gave up 3 bases; unmatched junction bases: 6. The CDR3 sequence: CATSRTGQVVYEQYF. In DNA, the CDR3 is TGTGCCACCAGCAGAACGGGACAGGTGGTCTACGAGCAGTACTTC. The full variable domain, with the rest looked up from reference TRBV15 and TRBJ2-7, is DAMVIQNPRYQVTQFGKPVTLSCSQTLNHNVMYWYQQKSSQAPKLLFHYYDKDFNNEADTPDNFQSRRPNTSFCFLDIRSPGLGDTAMYLCATSRTGQVVYEQYFGPGTRLTVT.

Concerning this clone: The junction departs from the called germline gene at one end, perhaps through a read error. This chain uses TRBV7-7 with TRBJ2-5, with 7 bases fitting TRBD1. Germline V gene sequence: CDR1 SSHAT, CDR2 FNYEAQ (reference sequence). There are 13 residues in the CDR3. In DNA, the CDR3 is TGTGCTAGCAGCTTCGACAGGGAAAAGACCCAGTACTTC. It translates to CASSFDREKTQYF.

This chain links TRBV28 with TRBJ1-1; D unresolved. Germline V gives CDR1 MDHEN, CDR2 SYDVKM. This CDR3 contains 10 residues. V shed 6 bases and J shed 9 bases, with 8 bases lying between them. The CDR3 DNA reads TGTGCCAGCAGCCAACTACAAGCTTTCTTT. Translating it yields CASSQLQAFF.

The chain links TRBV7-9 to TRBJ1-4; the match to TRBD1 covers 7 bases. Germline V gene sequence: CDR1 SEHNR, CDR2 FQNEAQ (reference sequence). This CDR3 comprises 17 residues. V lost 2 bases, J lost 7 bases, and 13 bases stayed unmatched. The CDR3 DNA reads as TGTGCCAGCAGCTTATATCTGGTAACGGGACAGCTTGAAAAACTGTTTTTT. Translation: CASSLYLVTGQLEKLFF.

CDR3 residues: CASTGFSYNEQFF. The CDR3 nucleotides are TGTGCCAGCACAGGGTTCTCCTACAATGAGCAGTTCTTC. The rearrangement joins TRBV6-6 to TRBJ2-1; possibly TRBD1 for D (5 bases). CDR1 is MNHNY and CDR2 is SVGAGI in the germline V gene (reference sequence). V dropped 7 bases and J dropped 0 bases, with 7 bases sitting between them. The CDR3 consists of 13 residues.

The V gene is TRBV15, the J gene TRBJ2-7; no definite D call. The CDR3 runs 12 residues. The V and J ends lost 0 bases and 7 bases respectively, with 7 bases between them. Germline V gene lookup returns CDR1 LNHNV and CDR2 YYDKDF (reference sequence). Written as DNA, the CDR3 is TGTGCCACCAGCAGAGATCGTCGGGAGCAGTACTTC. Translation gives CATSRDRREQYF.

The chain employs TRBV2 and TRBJ2-7, with a weak D call TRBD1 (6 bases). V was cut by 7 bases and J by 2 bases, with 12 bases left in between. The germline gives CDR1 SNHLY, CDR2 FYNNEI. This CDR3 contains 13 residues. The CDR3 region is CASKGHGTYEQYF. The CDR3 nucleotides are TGTGCCAGCAAGGGACATGGAACCTACGAGCAGTACTTC.

The V gene is TRBV7-8, the J gene TRBJ2-7; D may be TRBD1 (5 bases). CDR1 is SGHVS, CDR2 FQNEAQ, per germline. The CDR3 has 15 residues. Trimming stripped 7 bases from V and 5 bases from J, with 21 bases between. Here the CDR3 DNA reads TGTGCCAGCACCCCGGCGTTGGGGCACGTCCACGAGCAGTACTTC. It translates to CASTPALGHVHEQYF.

In this sample, this clone turned up once. This chain uses TRBV5-1 with TRBJ2-1; 9 bases agree with TRBD1. This CDR3 comprises 16 residues. The trim removed 0 bases at V and 9 bases at J, leaving 10 bases unmatched. The V gene's germline CDR1 is SGHRS and CDR2 YFSETQ. CDR3 region: CASSLAAGTGQGEQFF. The CDR3 DNA reads as TGCGCCAGCAGCTTGGCAGCCGGGACAGGGCAAGGTGAGCAGTTCTTC.

This sequence joins TRBV2 and TRBJ1-4, with D perhaps TRBD1 (6 bases). Trimming left V 4 bases short and J 6 bases short, with 12 bases between. Germline values: CDR1 SNHLY, CDR2 FYNNEI. The CDR3 runs to 14 residues. The CDR3 reads CASSVGRGDEKLFF. The CDR3 bases are TGTGCCAGCAGTGTAGGCAGGGGCGATGAAAAACTGTTTTTT.

The chain has TRBV5-6 and TRBJ2-2; tentatively, D is TRBD1 (6 bases). The ends were cut back, 3 bases at V and 4 bases at J, with 22 bases in the middle. The CDR3 consists of 18 residues. Germline lookup yields CDR1 SGHDT and CDR2 YYEEEE. The CDR3 sequence is CASSSPYQQGWTTGELFF. CDR3 in DNA: TGTGCCAGCAGCTCGCCGTACCAACAGGGATGGACCACCGGGGAGCTGTTTTTT.

This clone came up once. The chain links TRBV7-8 to TRBJ2-7, with 8 bases matching TRBD2. CDR3 size: 19 residues. CDR1 and CDR2 (germline): SGHVS, FQNEAQ. Trimming at V came to 1 base and at J to 3 bases, leaving 17 bases not matched to a gene. DNA for the CDR3: TGTGCCAGCAGCTTAGGCGCGACAATCTGGACTAGCATTTTCTACGAGCAGTACTTC. This encodes CASSLGATIWTSIFYEQYF.

V is TRBV6-1 and J is TRBJ2-1; D not certain. The ends were cut back, 4 bases at V and 6 bases at J, with 13 bases in the middle. Germline assignment: CDR1 MNHNS and CDR2 SASEGT. The CDR3 is 14 amino acids. The CDR3 loop is CASSGAALGNEQFF. DNA for the CDR3: TGTGCCAGCAGTGGAGCCGCCCTAGGCAATGAGCAGTTCTTC.

CDR3 coding DNA: TGTGCCAGCAACGCCGGACTAGCCGACAATGAGCAGTTCTTC. Translation gives CASNAGLADNEQFF. J is TRBJ2-1 and V is TRBV11-3; 8 bases line up with TRBD2. This CDR3 is 14 amino acids long. Germline V gives CDR1 SGHNT, CDR2 YENEEA. V shed 7 bases, J shed 5 bases, and the junction held 7 bases outside the gene matches.

The table lists this clone with a count of one. CDR3 sequence reads: CASSLIASSDNEQFF. CDR3 DNA: TGCGCCAGCAGCTTGATAGCTAGCAGCGACAATGAGCAGTTCTTC. This rearrangement joins TRBV5-1 to TRBJ2-1, with D perhaps TRBD2 (5 bases). This CDR3 is built from 15 residues. Germline lookup yields CDR1 SGHRS and CDR2 YFSETQ. Trimming removed 1 base from V and 5 bases from J, with 13 bases in between. Variable domain in full (rest from reference TRBV5-1 and TRBJ2-1): KAGVTQTPRYLIKTRGQQVTLSCSPISGHRSVSWYQQTPGQGLQFLFEYFSETQRNKGNFPGRFSGRQFSNSRSEMNVSTLELGDSALYLCASSLIASSDNEQFFGPGTRLTVL.

The chain combines TRBV18 with TRBJ1-3, with no clear D. In germline, CDR1 is KGHSH, CDR2 LQKENI. Trimming removed 3 bases from V and 9 bases from J, with 21 bases in between. The CDR3 is made up of 16 amino acids. Here the CDR3 DNA reads TGTGCCAGCTCACCTATATCGACCGGGTCCCGGTCCACCATATATTTT. It encodes CASSPISTGSRSTIYF.

The chain uses TRBV5-1 and TRBJ2-3; tentative D call: TRBD2 (6 bases). Trimming stripped 0 bases from V and 5 bases from J, with 22 bases between. In germline, CDR1 is SGHRS, CDR2 YFSETQ. The CDR3 covers 18 residues. CDR3 sequence (DNA): TGCGCCAGCAGCTTGGAACAGTTGGGGGGAGTTATTGGAGATACGCAGTATTTT. This encodes CASSLEQLGGVIGDTQYF.

The gene calls are TRBV6-6 and TRBJ2-2; 10 nucleotides match TRBD2. This CDR3 comprises 15 residues. Unmatched junction bases numbered 6, after V lost 4 bases and J lost 7 bases. The germline V gene encodes CDR1 MNHNY and CDR2 SVGAGI (reference sequence). CDR3 in amino acids: CASSSSGSFFGELFF. The CDR3 nucleotides are TGTGCCAGCAGTTCTAGCGGGAGTTTCTTCGGGGAGCTGTTTTTT.

The chain has TRBV5-1 and TRBJ2-5; D is ambiguous. The ends were cut back, 0 bases at V and 4 bases at J, with 10 bases in the middle. Germline lookup yields CDR1 SGHRS and CDR2 YFSETQ. The CDR3 consists of 14 residues. CDR3 in amino acids: CASSLAPAGETQYF. CDR3 DNA sequence: TGCGCCAGCAGCTTGGCGCCCGCCGGAGAGACCCAGTACTTC.

This chain uses TRBV10-2 with TRBJ1-3; tentatively, D is TRBD1 (5 bases). Germline loops: CDR1 WSHSY, CDR2 SAAADI. CDR3 length equals 14 residues. With 5 bases removed from V and 0 bases from J, the gap between germline ends came to 8 bases. CDR3 in amino acids: CASSPGPSGNTIYF. The DNA of the CDR3 is TGCGCCAGCAGTCCAGGGCCCTCTGGAAACACCATATATTTT.

This clone was found once. The chain uses TRBV19 and TRBJ1-1; D is perhaps TRBD1 (5 bases). V was trimmed by 7 bases and J by 3 bases, leaving 18 bases between them. CDR3 length equals 15 residues. CDR1 and CDR2 from the germline V gene are LNHDA and SQIVND (reference sequence). Written as DNA, the CDR3 is TGTGCCAGTACCAGAACGGGCAGGGCGGACACTGAAGCTTTCTTT. Its translation is CASTRTGRADTEAFF.

The V call is TRBV6-4, the J call TRBJ2-2; 7 positions match TRBD1. Losses at the gene ends were 3 bases for V and 7 bases for J; bases not matched to a gene: 11. The CDR3 totals 16 residues. Germline V lookup: CDR1 MRHNA, CDR2 SNTAGT. In nucleotides, the CDR3 is TGTGCCAGCAGTGAGGTGCCAGGGGGTGTCGGCGGGGAGCTGTTTTTT. It codes for CASSEVPGGVGGELFF.

This chain joins TRBV7-6 and TRBJ1-4; 10 bases are a match to TRBD1. The CDR3 loop spans 14 amino acids. Germline V gene sequence: CDR1 SGHVS, CDR2 FNYEAQ. J gave up 6 bases and V 4 bases, and 2 bases lay outside the gene matches. The CDR3: CASSSGQGDEKLFF. For the CDR3, the DNA is TGTGCCAGCAGCTCCGGACAGGGGGATGAAAAACTGTTTTTT.

The table lists this clone with a count of one. This chain connects TRBV27 to TRBJ1-1; D not certain. CDR1 and CDR2 (germline): MNHEY, SMNVEV (reference sequence). V was clipped by 6 bases and J by 3 bases, with 14 bases between them. The CDR3 consists of 14 residues. The CDR3 here is CASREEGLDTEAFF. CDR3 nucleotides: TGTGCCAGCAGGGAGGAGGGTTTAGACACTGAAGCTTTCTTT.

V gene TRBV6-1 combines with J gene TRBJ2-7, with a tentative D call TRBD1 (6 bases). With 5 bases removed from V and 3 bases from J, the gap between germline ends came to 11 bases. This CDR3 is built from 13 residues. Germline CDR1 MNHNS, CDR2 SASEGT. The CDR3 DNA is TGTGCCAGCAGTTCGATACAGGGCTACGAGCAGTACTTC. As protein: CASSSIQGYEQYF.

The rearrangement joins TRBV29-1 to TRBJ2-7; 10 nucleotides line up with TRBD2. Trimming at V came to 7 bases and at J to 4 bases, leaving 7 bases not matched to a gene. Germline V lookup: CDR1 SQVTM, CDR2 ANQGSEA. The CDR3 has 13 residues. The CDR3 coding sequence is TGCAGCGGTCTAGCGGGAGACGAGTACGAGCAGTACTTC. Protein: CSGLAGDEYEQYF.

V and J are TRBV27 and TRBJ1-1; TRBD1 might be the D (6 bases). The CDR3 has 18 amino acids. The V end lost 4 bases, the J end lost 1 base, and 22 bases lay between the germline ends. CDR1 is MNHEY, CDR2 SMNVEV, per germline (reference sequence). CDR3 residues: CASSSNRGRAGENTEAFF. In nucleotides, the CDR3 is TGTGCCAGCAGTTCAAATCGTGGCCGGGCAGGGGAGAACACTGAAGCTTTCTTT.

The gene calls are TRBV6-5 and TRBJ2-2; TRBD2 might be the D (6 bases). The CDR3 is made up of 16 amino acids. CDR1 and CDR2 from the germline V gene are MNHEY and SVGAGI. Trimming removed 2 bases from V and 4 bases from J, with 14 bases in between. CDR3 sequence reads: CASSYDETRATGELFF. CDR3 nucleotide sequence: TGTGCCAGCAGTTACGACGAGACTAGAGCCACCGGGGAGCTGTTTTTT.

The chain employs TRBV7-2 and TRBJ2-3; perhaps TRBD2 as D (6 bases). The CDR3 runs 16 residues. Between the trimmed V and J ends, which lost 1 base and 1 base, there was a span of 12 bases. Germline V gene data show CDR1 as SGHTA and CDR2 as FQGNSA. The CDR3 protein is CASSLDIQRGTDTQYF. CDR3 nucleotides: TGTGCCAGCAGCTTAGACATTCAGCGGGGCACAGATACGCAGTATTTT.

V and J are TRBV25-1 and TRBJ2-2; 7 bases map to TRBD2. Germline V CDR1 and CDR2: MGHDK, SYGVNS. Trimming took 4 bases from V and 0 from J; bases not matched to a gene: 5. This CDR3 comprises 16 residues. The CDR3 reads CASSGWSGANTGELFF. The CDR3 bases are TGTGCCAGCAGTGGATGGAGCGGGGCGAACACCGGGGAGCTGTTTTTT.